A selection of T cell receptor beta chains follows, all from one sample in a study of beta chain features in type 1 diabetes. TCRdb's table, derived via immunoSEQ multiplex PCR, lists solely in-frame clones and lacks some. The sample carries 150,000 to 180,000 clones, 10% recorded once. Sequencing was carried out using central memory CD4+ T cells from blood. The receptor set was obtained from a man in his thirties or forties with type 1 diabetes. The CDR3 runs from the conserved cysteine through the conserved F or W. D genes are given only for firm matches. Size tells how often a clone was seen (once, few, many) or the class of an expanded clone, and some rows leave it out.

j_gene,abundance,v_gene,d_gene,CDR3nt,CDR3aa
TRBJ2-3,-,TRBV5-4,TRBD1,TGTGCCAGCAGCTTTCAGGGGGCAACAGATACGCAGTATTTT,CASSFQGATDTQYF
TRBJ2-7,-,TRBV5-1,TRBD1,TGCGCCAGCAGCGTGGACAGGGCCTACGAGCAGTACTTC,CASSVDRAYEQYF
TRBJ2-5,-,TRBV5-4,-,TGTGCCAGCAGCTTGGAACTAGCTGAGACCCAGTACTTC,CASSLELAETQYF
TRBJ2-7,few,TRBV30,-,TGTGCCTGGAGTGCATTTCTAGGCCAATACGAGCAGTACTTC,CAWSAFLGQYEQYF
TRBJ2-5,few,TRBV11-2,-,TGTGCCAGCAGCTTATCGGAGACCCAGTACTTC,CASSLSETQYF
TRBJ2-5,few,TRBV7-7,-,TGTGCCAGCAGCCCAGACTCAGAGACCCAGTACTTC,CASSPDSETQYF
TRBJ1-2,few,TRBV28,-,TGTGCCAGCAGTCCAGGGAGGGCTAACTATGGCTACACCTTC,CASSPGRANYGYTF
TRBJ1-2,few,TRBV28,TRBD1,TGTGCCAGCAGTTTTGGGGACAGATTCCTTTATGGCTACACCTTC,CASSFGDRFLYGYTF
TRBJ1-2,-,TRBV5-4,TRBD1,TGTGCCAGCAGCCCGGAGGGACAGGGGGTGAATGGCTACACCTTC,CASSPEGQGVNGYTF
TRBJ2-7,-,TRBV6-5,TRBD1,TGTGCCAGCAGATTAGGGACAGGGTTGGAGCAGTACTTC,CASRLGTGLEQYF
TRBJ2-7,few,TRBV28,-,TGTGCCAGCAGATCTCCCGGGACTGGGCCCGAGCAGTACTTC,CASRSPGTGPEQYF
TRBJ2-7,few,TRBV4-3,-,TGCGCCAGCAGCCAAGACCCACCGTCACTAGAATCAGCCTTGGAGCAGTACTTC,CASSQDPPSLESALEQYF
TRBJ2-1,-,TRBV2,-,TGTGCCAGCAGTTATGAGAGGGATGAGCAGTTCTTC,CASSYERDEQFF
TRBJ2-5,few,TRBV20-1,-,TGCAGTGCCTCCCGGGACTTCACCTACTTC,CSASRDFTYF
TRBJ1-2,few,TRBV7-9,TRBD1,TGTGCCAGCAGTTCCTCGGGACAGGGGGCGGGCGGCTACACCTTC,CASSSSGQGAGGYTF
TRBJ2-7,-,TRBV6-6,TRBD2,TGTGCCAGCAGCGGACTAGCGGTTGGTAACGAGCAGTACTTC,CASSGLAVGNEQYF
TRBJ2-1,-,TRBV6-1,TRBD2,TGTGCCAGCAGTGAAGAATGGGACTACTCCTACAATGAGCAGTTCTTC,CASSEEWDYSYNEQFF
TRBJ1-2,-,TRBV28,-,TGTGCCAGCAGTTTTGAGGGTGGCTATGGCTACACCTTC,CASSFEGGYGYTF
TRBJ2-1,few,TRBV5-1,-,TGCGCCAGCAGCTTGAGTAGCGCCAAGTTAAATGAGCAGTTCTTC,CASSLSSAKLNEQFF
TRBJ2-3,few,TRBV5-1,-,TGCGCCAGCAGCTCTCGGTTCCTGTACACAGATACGCAGTATTTT,CASSSRFLYTDTQYF
TRBJ2-5,-,TRBV7-9,-,TGTGCCAGCAGCTTATCAACAGGGCAGGAGACCCAGTACTTC,CASSLSTGQETQYF
TRBJ2-7,few,TRBV9,TRBD2,TGTGCCAGCAGCGTAGGACTAGCGGCCGCAACCTACGAGCAGTACTTC,CASSVGLAAATYEQYF
TRBJ2-7,few,TRBV9,TRBD2,TGTGCCAGCAGCGTAGCGACTAGCGGGAATAGATACTTC,CASSVATSGNRYF
TRBJ2-5,-,TRBV18,TRBD2,TGTGCCAGCTCACCACCGTCAGCGGGATTAAGAGAGACCCAGTACTTC,CASSPPSAGLRETQYF
TRBJ2-3,-,TRBV7-2,-,TGTGCCAGCAGCTTATCTAGAATCAGCACAGATACGCAGTATTTT,CASSLSRISTDTQYF
TRBJ1-1,few,TRBV25-1,-,TGTGCCAGCAGTCCCCCAGGGGTATGGACTGAAGCTTTCTTT,CASSPPGVWTEAFF
TRBJ2-5,many,TRBV30,-,TGTGCCTGGATGGGGGCGGCGGGTATAGAGACCCAGTACTTC,CAWMGAAGIETQYF
TRBJ2-6,few,TRBV19,-,TGTGCCAGTAGTACAAATCAGGGATCTGGGGCCAACGTCCTGACTTTC,CASSTNQGSGANVLTF
TRBJ2-1,few,TRBV15,-,TGTGCCACCAGCGGGGGACTGCCCCCATCAATCGGGCAGTTCTTC,CATSGGLPPSIGQFF
TRBJ1-4,few,TRBV5-1,-,TGCGCCAGCAGCTTGGACAGCTTCAATGAAAAACTGTTTTTT,CASSLDSFNEKLFF
TRBJ2-2,-,TRBV29-1,TRBD1,TGCAGCGTCGCACAGGGGGCCACCGGGGAGCTGTTTTTT,CSVAQGATGELFF
TRBJ2-1,many,TRBV7-6,-,TGTGCCAGCAGCCCGCAGGGTTCCTACAATGAGCAGTTCTTC,CASSPQGSYNEQFF
TRBJ2-7,-,TRBV10-3,TRBD1,TGTGCCGTACAGACAGGGGAGTCCTACGAGCAGTACTTC,CAVQTGESYEQYF
TRBJ2-7,-,TRBV4-3,TRBD2,TGCGCCAGCAGCCGTGCGACCGGGACTAGCGGGACCTACGAGCAGTACTTC,CASSRATGTSGTYEQYF
TRBJ2-7,-,TRBV13,TRBD1,TGTGCCAGCAGCCTAAAACCGACAGGGAGCTCCTACGAGCAGTACTTC,CASSLKPTGSSYEQYF
TRBJ2-1,-,TRBV5-1,-,TGCGCCAGCAGGTTTCAAGGCTCGGGCAATGAGCAGTTCTTC,CASRFQGSGNEQFF
TRBJ1-5,few,TRBV4-3,-,TGCGCCAGCAGCCAAGATCAAAATCAGCCCCAGCATTTT,CASSQDQNQPQHF
TRBJ1-3,-,TRBV6-5,-,TGTGCCAGCAGGTCTCGGGGCTCTGGAAACACCATATATTTT,CASRSRGSGNTIYF
TRBJ1-1,-,TRBV30,-,TGTGCCTGGGAAACAGGGTGGCGGACTGAAGCTTTCTTT,CAWETGWRTEAFF
TRBJ2-5,few,TRBV11-2,TRBD1,TGTGCCAGCAGCGACGGGACAGGTGGGGAGACCCAGTACTTC,CASSDGTGGETQYF
TRBJ2-1,few,TRBV18,-,TGTGCCAGCTCACCATCAGGGGTGTCCTACAATGAGCAGTTCTTC,CASSPSGVSYNEQFF
TRBJ1-2,few,TRBV30,-,TGTGCCTGGAATCTCGCCCGGAGGGGCTGGAGATATGGCTACACCTTC,CAWNLARRGWRYGYTF
TRBJ1-5,many,TRBV29-1,-,TGCAGCGTTAGGGCAGGGATGGGGACCCAGCATTTT,CSVRAGMGTQHF
TRBJ2-7,-,TRBV7-9,TRBD2,TGTGCCAGCAGCCCCACTTTTCGGGAGGACGAGCAGTACTTC,CASSPTFREDEQYF
TRBJ1-1,-,TRBV30,-,TGTGCCTGGAGTCCTTTGGAGGCCAGGAGCACTGAAGCTTTCTTT,CAWSPLEARSTEAFF
TRBJ2-5,-,TRBV28,-,TGTGCCAGCAGTTTGCCGCGGCAGTTACAAGAGACCCAGTACTTC,CASSLPRQLQETQYF
TRBJ2-5,-,TRBV25-1,-,TGTGCCAGCAGTGTTGGAGCGATTGAGACCCAGTACTTC,CASSVGAIETQYF
TRBJ2-5,-,TRBV6-1,TRBD2,TGTGCCAGCAGTTTCCAGCGGGAGGCCCTGGAGACCCAGTACTTC,CASSFQREALETQYF
TRBJ2-1,-,TRBV5-4,-,TGTGCCAGCAGCTTTACATCAAGAGGGGGAGAAAAATCCTACAATGAGCAGTTCTTC,CASSFTSRGGEKSYNEQFF
TRBJ2-3,-,TRBV6-1,TRBD2,TGTGCCAGCAGTGAAGCCTCGAGCGGGGGATATTTT,CASSEASSGGYF
TRBJ2-7,few,TRBV30,TRBD2,TGTGCCTGGGATTGGGGACTAGGCTCCGAGCAGTACTTC,CAWDWGLGSEQYF
TRBJ1-5,-,TRBV9,-,TGTGCCAGCAGCGTAGAGCCCAATCAGCCCCAGCATTTT,CASSVEPNQPQHF
TRBJ2-4,few,TRBV29-1,-,TGCAGCGTTGAAGATCAGGGCAGCAAAAACATTCAGTACTTC,CSVEDQGSKNIQYF
TRBJ2-5,-,TRBV6-6,-,TGTGCCAGCAGTCCACCCCCTCGGGGTTTTGGCGAGACCCAGTACTTC,CASSPPPRGFGETQYF
TRBJ2-7,-,TRBV11-3,-,TGTGCCAGCAGCTTTCTAGTTACCGGGAACGAGCAGTACTTC,CASSFLVTGNEQYF
TRBJ2-3,-,TRBV7-3,TRBD1,TGTGCCAGCAGCCAACAGGGGATCGATACGCAGTATTTT,CASSQQGIDTQYF
TRBJ2-3,many,TRBV9,-,TGTGCCAGCAGCGTAGTCGGGAAGGGAGCCTTAGGGGGTGGCACAGATACGCAGTATTTT,CASSVVGKGALGGGTDTQYF